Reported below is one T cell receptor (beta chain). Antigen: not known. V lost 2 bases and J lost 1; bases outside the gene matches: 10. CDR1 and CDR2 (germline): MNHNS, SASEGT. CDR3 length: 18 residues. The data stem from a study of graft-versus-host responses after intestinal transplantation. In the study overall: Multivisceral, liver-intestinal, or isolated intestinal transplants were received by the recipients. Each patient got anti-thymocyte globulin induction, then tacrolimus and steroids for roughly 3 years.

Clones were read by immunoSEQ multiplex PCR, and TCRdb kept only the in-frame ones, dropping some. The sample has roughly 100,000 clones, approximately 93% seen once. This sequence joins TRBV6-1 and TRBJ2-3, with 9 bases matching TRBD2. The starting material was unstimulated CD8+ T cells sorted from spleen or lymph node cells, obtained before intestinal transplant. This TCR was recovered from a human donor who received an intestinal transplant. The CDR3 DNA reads TGTGCCAGCAGTGAAAGGGACCTAGCGGGGCGACGCACAGATACGCAGTATTTT. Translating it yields CASSERDLAGRRTDTQYF.